The 27 T cell receptor beta chains below were found in one sample sequenced in a study of cytotoxic CD8 clonotypes in ibrutinib-treated CLL. Assay: immunoSEQ multiplex PCR; the TCRdb copy retains only in-frame clones and omits some. The table includes 200,000 to 250,000 clones, roughly 65% detected once. Sequencing was performed on PBMCs, taken after 12 months of ibrutinib treatment. These receptors all stem from a human donor with chronic lymphocytic leukemia.

The chain joins TRBV28 to TRBJ2-1; 11 bases are a match to TRBD2. Trimming cost V 5 bases and J 4 bases; bases outside gene matches: 4. Germline V gives CDR1 MDHEN, CDR2 SYDVKM. CDR3 length: 15 residues. CDR3 bases: TGTGCCAGCAGTCCCCGACTAGCGGGGTACAATGAGCAGTTCTTC. Amino acid sequence: CASSPRLAGYNEQFF.

This clone was counted only a few times. This chain uses TRBV6-5 with TRBJ1-6; D remains ambiguous. The germline V gene encodes CDR1 MNHEY and CDR2 SVGAGI. This CDR3 contains 14 residues. Trimming removed 2 bases from V and 10 bases from J, with 12 bases in between. In nucleotides, the CDR3 is TGTGCCAGCAGTTACGTGACGGAGTACTCACCCCTCCACTTT. As protein: CASSYVTEYSPLHF.

This clone has just a few counts. This sequence joins TRBV7-2 and TRBJ1-5; TRBD1 might be the D (6 bases). Trimming left V 4 bases short and J 4 bases short, with 8 bases between. This CDR3 is built from 13 residues. CDR1 SGHTA and CDR2 FQGNSA come from the germline V gene. The CDR3 reads CASSSQGNQPQHF. CDR3 nucleotide sequence: TGTGCCAGCAGCTCCCAGGGGAATCAGCCCCAGCATTTT.

There are a few counts of this clone. The CDR3 loop is CASSLGGQQPQHF. The CDR3 region has the DNA TGTGCCAGCAGTTTAGGGGGGCAGCAGCCCCAGCATTTT. The V call is TRBV27, the J call TRBJ1-5; D is perhaps TRBD1 (6 bases). Germline values: CDR1 MNHEY, CDR2 SMNVEV (reference sequence). With 2 bases removed from V and 7 bases from J, the gap between germline ends came to 9 bases. The CDR3 has 13 amino acids.

This chain uses TRBV7-9 with TRBJ2-2; a possible D gene is TRBD2 (6 bases). The CDR3 sequence is 15 residues long. With 5 bases removed from V and 4 bases from J, the gap between germline ends came to 14 bases. Germline CDR1 reads SEHNR; CDR2 reads FQNEAQ (reference sequence). For the CDR3, the DNA is TGTGCCAGCAGCCCTCCGGGGAGGTCCACCGGGGAGCTGTTTTTT. This sequence encodes CASSPPGRSTGELFF.

The CDR3, as DNA: TGCGCCAGCAGCCAAGATATGAGGGGCACTGAAGCTTTCTTT. Encoded protein: CASSQDMRGTEAFF. The chain links TRBV4-1 to TRBJ1-1; TRBD1 might be the D (5 bases). V was clipped by 0 bases and J by 4 bases, with 9 bases between them. This CDR3 region has 14 residues. Germline V CDR1 and CDR2: MGHRA, YSYEKL.

The rearrangement uses TRBV10-3 and TRBJ2-1; 8 bases match TRBD1. Germline trimming cut 9 bases from V and 5 bases from J; bases unmatched to any gene: 6. The CDR3 totals 13 residues. Germline V gene lookup returns CDR1 ENHRY and CDR2 SYGVKD. The CDR3 reads CAISGGYNNEQFF. As DNA, the CDR3 is TGTGCCATATCAGGGGGCTACAACAATGAGCAGTTCTTC.

The J gene is TRBJ1-1, the V gene TRBV14; no clear D gene. The CDR3 length is 13 residues. CDR1 SGHDN and CDR2 FVKESK come from the germline V gene. V was clipped by 4 bases and J by 5 bases, with 11 bases between them. CDR3 region: CASSRIAGTEAFF. The CDR3 DNA reads TGTGCCAGCAGCCGTATCGCGGGTACTGAAGCTTTCTTT.

V is TRBV10-1 and J is TRBJ1-5, with D possibly TRBD1 on 5 matching bases. The CDR3 has 14 amino acids. Deletions cut 4 bases from V and 7 bases from J, with 14 bases between. Germline loops: CDR1 WNHNN, CDR2 SYGVQD (reference sequence). CDR3: CASSGGQSGQPQHF. In DNA form, the CDR3 reads TGCGCCAGCAGTGGCGGACAATCAGGGCAGCCCCAGCATTTT.

This clone turned up a few times. The chain recombines TRBV28 with TRBJ2-1; TRBD2 matches at 10 bases. Germline V gene sequence: CDR1 MDHEN, CDR2 SYDVKM. The trim removed 1 base at V and 9 bases at J, leaving 6 bases unmatched. The CDR3 sequence is 15 residues long. As DNA, the CDR3 is TGTGCCAGCAGTTTATCGCCGAGCGGGAGGGTTGAGCAGTTCTTC. This translates into CASSLSPSGRVEQFF.

The chain couples TRBV2 to TRBJ1-2; a weak D match, TRBD1 (6 bases). The germline gives CDR1 SNHLY, CDR2 FYNNEI. CDR3 length equals 15 residues. V dropped 7 bases and J dropped 4 bases, with 19 bases sitting between them. The DNA for the CDR3 is TGTGCCAGCACTCTACAGGGTATGCTCGGCTATGGCTACACCTTC. It encodes CASTLQGMLGYGYTF.

This rearrangement joins TRBV2 to TRBJ2-7; D could derive from TRBD1 or TRBD2 (6 bases each). Per germline, CDR1 SNHLY and CDR2 FYNNEI. The CDR3 extends over 16 amino acids. V lost 6 bases, J lost 0 bases, and 18 bases lay in between. The DNA for the CDR3 is TGTGCCAGCAGCTCCGTGGGGGAGGACAGCTCCTACGAGCAGTACTTC. Encoded protein: CASSSVGEDSSYEQYF.

The chain employs TRBV28 and TRBJ2-7, with TRBD1 matching over 9 bases. The ends lost 1 base at V and 5 bases at J; junction bases unmatched: 6. CDR1 MDHEN and CDR2 SYDVKM come from the germline V gene. This CDR3 is built from 15 residues. For the CDR3, the DNA is TGTGCCAGCAGTTTATCAGGACAGGGGTCCCACGAGCAGTACTTC. Translated, it gives CASSLSGQGSHEQYF.

There are a few counts of this clone. V and J are TRBV30 and TRBJ1-4; D not certain. The germline V gene has CDR1 GTSNPN and CDR2 SVGIG (reference sequence). With 4 bases removed from V and 12 bases from J, the gap between germline ends came to 12 bases. The CDR3 extends over 11 amino acids. Written as DNA, the CDR3 is TGTGCCTGGAATTGGGGTTCGCAACTGTTTTTT. It specifies CAWNWGSQLFF.

Here the CDR3 reads CASSSGQGLRTPLHF. The CDR3 coding sequence is TGCGCCAGCAGCTCCGGACAGGGGTTGAGGACACCCCTCCACTTT. V usage is TRBV5-1 and J usage is TRBJ1-6, with TRBD1 matching 9 bases. CDR1 SGHRS and CDR2 YFSETQ come from the germline V gene. The V and J ends lost 3 bases and 11 bases, in that order; junction bases with no gene match: 9. The CDR3 sequence is 15 residues long.

This chain joins TRBV7-9 and TRBJ1-2; D not resolved. V was cut by 5 bases and J by 6 bases, with 16 bases left in between. The CDR3 has 14 residues. From germline, CDR1 is SEHNR and CDR2 FQNEAQ (reference sequence). The DNA for the CDR3 is TGTGCCAGCAGCCTGGTTGCAGGCTTTGATGGCTACACCTTC. This encodes CASSLVAGFDGYTF.

This clone was detected only a few times. The chain is built from TRBV27 and TRBJ2-7; TRBD2 might be the D (7 bases). The V end was cut by 5 bases, the J end by 7 bases, with 18 bases between. CDR1 and CDR2 (germline): MNHEY, SMNVEV (reference sequence). The CDR3 length is 14 residues. The CDR3 reads CASSPRRGAGEQYF. Here the CDR3 DNA reads TGTGCCAGCAGTCCACGTCGGGGGGCGGGAGAGCAGTACTTC.

This clone was detected a few times. The genes are TRBV30 and TRBJ1-1; possible D gene TRBD1, 5 bases. Per germline, CDR1 GTSNPN and CDR2 SVGIG (reference sequence). Trimming took 5 bases from V and 5 from J, leaving 12 bases between them. There are 12 residues in the CDR3. CDR3 loop: CAWWGERTEAFF. In DNA form, the CDR3 reads TGTGCCTGGTGGGGGGAGAGGACTGAAGCTTTCTTT.

The rearrangement joins TRBV6-4 to TRBJ2-3; 8 nucleotides match TRBD2. V shed 0 bases, J shed 0 bases, and the junction held 2 bases outside the gene matches. Per the germline V gene, CDR1 is MRHNA and CDR2 is SNTAGT. The CDR3 sequence is 16 residues long. The CDR3 region has the DNA TGTGCCAGCAGTGACTCGGCTAGCGGGAGCACAGATACGCAGTATTTT. Its translation is CASSDSASGSTDTQYF.

In DNA form, the CDR3 reads TGTGCCAGCAGCAGGAGAGGGACTGAAGCTTTCTTT. Amino acid sequence: CASSRRGTEAFF. V and J are TRBV5-6 and TRBJ1-1; the D is unclear. Trimming pared 4 bases from V and 5 bases from J, leaving 9 bases between. The CDR3 spans 12 residues. Germline V gives CDR1 SGHDT, CDR2 YYEEEE.

This clone occurred a few times. The chain carries TRBV4-2 and TRBJ2-3; D is undetermined. This CDR3 region has 18 residues. From germline, CDR1 is LGHNA and CDR2 YNFKEQ. Trimming stripped 0 bases from V and 2 bases from J, with 18 bases between. The CDR3 DNA sequence: TGTGCCAGCAGCCAAGATTTGCCCCGACGCGTCGACACAGATACGCAGTATTTT. Encoded protein: CASSQDLPRRVDTDTQYF.

J is TRBJ1-1 and V is TRBV11-3; 7 bases map to TRBD1. CDR3 length: 14 amino acids. The trim removed 4 bases at V and 5 bases at J, leaving 7 bases unmatched. Germline-derived CDR1 and CDR2 are SGHNT and YENEEA. The DNA of the CDR3 is TGTGCCAGCAGCTCACAGGGGCAAGGGACTGAAGCTTTCTTT. This codes for CASSSQGQGTEAFF.

J is TRBJ1-5 and V is TRBV12-5, with a tentative D call TRBD1 (5 bases). V shed 11 bases and J shed 3 bases, with 17 bases lying between them. Per the germline V gene, CDR1 is LGHNT and CDR2 is FRNRAP. The CDR3 is made up of 14 amino acids. The DNA for the CDR3 is TGTGCTCCATGGAGGGGTAGTCTCAATCAGCCCCAGCATTTT. Its translation is CAPWRGSLNQPQHF.

The V call is TRBV9, the J call TRBJ2-2; TRBD1 matches at 7 bases. V lost 3 bases and J lost 1; bases outside the gene matches: 9. The CDR3 covers 17 residues. CDR1 is SGDLS, CDR2 YYNGEE, per germline. CDR3 coding DNA: TGTGCCAGCAGCGCAGCATGGGGACAGTTGAACACCGGGGAGCTGTTTTTT. It translates to CASSAAWGQLNTGELFF.

The chain is built from TRBV5-6 and TRBJ2-7, with a tentative D call TRBD2 (5 bases). Germline loops: CDR1 SGHDT, CDR2 YYEEEE. The CDR3 is 15 amino acids. V was shortened by 1 base and J by 0 bases, with 11 bases between the two germline ends. The CDR3 loop is CASSLWAGLSYEQYF. The CDR3 nucleotides are TGTGCCAGCAGCTTGTGGGCAGGACTCTCCTACGAGCAGTACTTC.

V usage is TRBV29-1 and J usage is TRBJ1-1; D unclear. CDR3 length equals 13 residues. The germline V gene has CDR1 SQVTM and CDR2 ANQGSEA. V lost 2 bases, J lost 0 bases, and 7 bases lay in between. The CDR3 nucleotides are TGCAGCGTTGAAAGGCCTATGAACACTGAAGCTTTCTTT. Translating gives CSVERPMNTEAFF. Variable domain in full (rest from reference TRBV29-1 and TRBJ1-1): SAVISQKPSRDICQRGTSLTIQCQVDSQVTMMFWYRQQPGQSLTLIATANQGSEATYESGFVIDKFPISRPNLTFSTLTVSNMSPEDSSIYLCSVERPMNTEAFFGQGTRLTVV.

The chain uses TRBV15 and TRBJ2-1, with D perhaps TRBD1 (6 bases). The germline V and J ends were trimmed by 0 bases and 10 bases, with 19 bases remaining between them. The CDR3 is 16 amino acids. Germline CDR1 reads LNHNV; CDR2 reads YYDKDF (reference sequence). The CDR3 loop is CATSREFRTAFREQFF. The CDR3 DNA reads TGTGCCACCAGCAGAGAGTTTAGGACAGCCTTTAGGGAGCAGTTCTTC. Full variable domain (remainder filled in from reference TRBV15 and TRBJ2-1): DAMVIQNPRYQVTQFGKPVTLSCSQTLNHNVMYWYQQKSSQAPKLLFHYYDKDFNNEADTPDNFQSRRPNTSFCFLDIRSPGLGDTAMYLCATSREFRTAFREQFFGPGTRLTVL.